This paragraph covers one T cell receptor (beta chain) sequence. The germline V gene has CDR1 SEHNR and CDR2 FQNEAQ (reference sequence). V lost 0 bases, J lost 8 bases, and 17 bases lay in between. This CDR3 has 16 residues. The data stem from a study of T cell clones after liver transplantation. Study overall: TCRbeta sequencing after a pre-transplant mixed lymphocyte reaction identified graft-donor-reactive clones, later tracked in post-transplant blood. Without induction therapy, subjects received standard immunosuppression until 12-24 months post-transplant. Tolerant meant at least one year fully off immunosuppression without liver enzymes above twice normal. Samples came pre-transplant, pre-randomization before withdrawal, and post-randomization after withdrawal ended.

Using immunoSEQ multiplex PCR, the repertoire was profiled, and TCRdb retains in-frame clones only, with some absent. The table shows about 20,000 clones, with approximately 93% occurring only once. The TCR sequence derives from a human patient who received a liver transplant. Some T cells may be the graft donor's. Here the sequenced sample was CD8+ T cells from blood, taken approximately 25 months after liver transplant. V and J are TRBV7-9 and TRBJ2-1; D is possibly TRBD2 (6 bases). The DNA for the CDR3 is TGTGCCAGCAGCTTAGCGCTACTAGGAGGGATCGATGAGCAGTTCTTC. This sequence encodes CASSLALLGGIDEQFF.